One sample yielded the 16 T cell receptor beta chains listed below, sequenced in a study of graft-versus-host responses after intestinal transplantation. Libraries were prepared by immunoSEQ multiplex PCR; TCRdb keeps only in-frame clonotypes and omits some of them. The table lists under 8,000 clones, approximately 25% of them singletons. Plating of roughly 200,000 CFSE-labeled responder cells was done together with roughly 200,000 irradiated, violet-dye-labeled stimulator cells. The sample in question was alloreactive CD8+ T cells from a mixed lymphocyte reaction culture, obtained before transplantation. Subset meaning: CFSE-low proliferating T cells sorted from roughly six-day pre-transplant mixed lymphocyte reaction (GvH or HvG direction). All receptors derive from a human patient who was an organ donor for intestinal transplantation.

The rearrangement links TRBV5-6 to TRBJ2-5; no clear D gene. Germline lookup yields CDR1 SGHDT and CDR2 YYEEEE. Trimming removed 0 bases at V and 1 base at J, with 19 bases between. This CDR3 has 18 residues. In DNA, the CDR3 is TGTGCCAGCAGCTTGGTCGGAACGGTGGCTAGACTCCAAGAGACCCAGTACTTC. Protein product: CASSLVGTVARLQETQYF.

The rearrangement joins TRBV5-5 to TRBJ2-7, with D perhaps given as TRBD1 or TRBD2 (5 bases each). V was clipped by 4 bases and J by 0 bases, with 17 bases between them. CDR1 and CDR2 from the germline V gene are SGHKS and YYEKEE (reference sequence). The CDR3 is made up of 16 amino acids. The CDR3 bases are TGTGCCAGCAGCCAAGACGGGGCGCCCACCTCCTACGAGCAGTACTTC. Its translation is CASSQDGAPTSYEQYF.

By frequency in the sample, this clone is medium-sized. The chain employs TRBV27 and TRBJ2-1, with 10 bases aligning to TRBD2. The CDR3 runs 13 residues. Germline V CDR1 and CDR2: MNHEY, SMNVEV (reference sequence). Trimming removed 7 bases from V and 10 bases from J; junction bases left unmatched: 7. CDR3 protein: CASTVAGGPEQFF. CDR3 in DNA: TGTGCCAGCACGGTAGCGGGAGGCCCCGAGCAGTTCTTC.

In regard to this clone: The junction differs from germline at one of its ends, possibly a read error. The chain uses TRBV10-3 and TRBJ1-1, with unresolved D. The CDR3 sequence is 15 residues long. Germline CDR1 ENHRY, CDR2 SYGVKD. CDR3 loop: CASSYSANMNTEAFF. The CDR3 bases are TGTGCCAGCAGTTACTCGGCTAACATGAACACTGAAGCTTTCTTT.

This clone is deemed medium-sized. The rearrangement uses TRBV11-2 and TRBJ2-3; TRBD2 aligns across 10 bases. The V gene end was trimmed by 0 bases and the J gene end by 3 bases; junction bases not matched to a gene: 9. The CDR3 is made up of 18 amino acids. The germline gives CDR1 SGHAT, CDR2 FQNNGV. DNA for the CDR3: TGTGCCAGCAGCTTAGATAAACCCCTAGCGGGAGTGACAGATACGCAGTATTTT. Its protein is CASSLDKPLAGVTDTQYF.

The chain carries TRBV9 and TRBJ2-2; D is unresolved. CDR3 length equals 12 residues. Germline-derived CDR1 and CDR2 are SGDLS and YYNGEE. V lost 4 bases to trimming and J lost 2 bases, with 3 bases between them. Here the CDR3 DNA reads TGTGCCAGCAGCTTCAACACCGGGGAGCTGTTTTTT. Protein: CASSFNTGELFF.

In its sample, this clone was seen a few times. The chain uses TRBV4-3 and TRBJ2-7; D gene unclear. Germline loops: CDR1 LGHNA, CDR2 YSLEER. The ends were cut back, 2 bases at V and 0 bases at J, with 14 bases in the middle. The CDR3 is made up of 16 amino acids. CDR3: CASSQLWTGSSYEQYF. In DNA form, the CDR3 reads TGCGCCAGCAGCCAACTGTGGACGGGTAGCTCCTACGAGCAGTACTTC.

This sequence joins TRBV9 and TRBJ2-5; D is perhaps TRBD2 (5 bases). Germline V gene lookup returns CDR1 SGDLS and CDR2 YYNGEE. V was clipped by 4 bases and J by 4 bases, with 14 bases between them. CDR3 length: 14 amino acids. The CDR3 loop reads CASSPSGSRETQYF. The CDR3 region has the DNA TGTGCCAGCAGCCCCTCGGGGAGCCGAGAGACCCAGTACTTC.

This chain joins TRBV4-3 and TRBJ1-1; D not resolved. This CDR3 has 13 amino acids. V lost 1 base and J 11 bases, leaving 14 bases between the germline ends. CDR1 is LGHNA, CDR2 YSLEER, per germline. The CDR3 sequence: CASSQGESLRAFF. CDR3 DNA sequence: TGCGCCAGCAGCCAAGGAGAGTCCCTGCGGGCTTTCTTT.

This clone was counted only a few times. The chain recombines TRBV2 with TRBJ2-5; 10 nucleotides align to TRBD2. The CDR3 extends over 15 amino acids. Germline V CDR1 and CDR2: SNHLY, FYNNEI. After removal of 5 bases from V and 5 bases from J, the junction contained 8 bases not matched to a gene. This CDR3 is CASSLLAGAMETQYF. The CDR3 coding sequence is TGTGCCAGCAGTCTCCTAGCGGGAGCAATGGAGACCCAGTACTTC.

J is TRBJ1-2 and V is TRBV18, with a tentative D call TRBD1 (5 bases). The CDR3 loop spans 16 amino acids. Germline CDR1 is KGHSH and CDR2 is LQKENI. Trimming took 3 bases from V and 4 from J, leaving 18 bases between them. This CDR3 reads CASSPLPGPRSYGYTF. In nucleotides, the CDR3 is TGTGCCAGCTCACCCCTTCCGGGACCGAGGAGCTATGGCTACACCTTC.

The chain has TRBV6-5 and TRBJ2-5; D gene uncertain. With the DNA end fitting TRBJ2-7 better, the J assignment may be wrong. The V gene's germline CDR1 is MNHEY and CDR2 SVGAGI. The CDR3 sequence is 12 residues long. CDR3 in DNA: TGTGCCAGCAGTTACTATGGCTACGAGCAGTACTTC. The encoded protein is CASSYYGYEQYF.

The V gene is TRBV2, the J gene TRBJ2-7; TRBD1 is a possible D gene (7 bases). CDR1 SNHLY and CDR2 FYNNEI come from the germline V gene. Trimming took 5 bases from V and 2 from J, leaving 19 bases between them. CDR3 length: 16 amino acids. CDR3 DNA: TGTGCCAGCAGTTCCCCCTCGTCAGGGGGGACCTACGAGCAGTACTTC. It is translated as CASSSPSSGGTYEQYF.

This clone ranks as medium-sized. The chain couples TRBV7-3 to TRBJ2-2; D call uncertain. The CDR3 runs 14 residues. With 1 base removed from V and 5 bases from J, the gap between germline ends came to 8 bases. CDR1 and CDR2 from the germline V gene are SGHTA and FQGTGA. CDR3 nucleotides: TGTGCCAGCAGCTTAATCGGCGAGACCGGGGAGCTGTTTTTT. As protein: CASSLIGETGELFF.

The chain carries TRBV5-4 and TRBJ2-7, with D maybe TRBD1 (6 bases). Germline CDR1 reads SGHNT; CDR2 reads YYREEE (reference sequence). With 4 bases removed from V and 3 bases from J, the gap between germline ends came to 14 bases. This CDR3 contains 14 residues. CDR3 in DNA: TGTGCCAGCAGCGCCCGGGACACACACTACGAGCAGTACTTC. Its translation: CASSARDTHYEQYF. The full variable domain, completed using reference TRBV5-4 and TRBJ2-7, is ETGVTQSPTHLIKTRGQQVTLRCSSQSGHNTVSWYQQALGQGPQFIFQYYREEENGRGNFPPRFSGLQFPNYSSELNVNALELDDSALYLCASSARDTHYEQYFGPGTRLTVT.

The V call is TRBV29-1, the J call TRBJ2-3; no definite D call. This CDR3 has 13 residues. Deletions cut 0 bases from V and 5 bases from J, with 9 bases between. CDR1 SQVTM and CDR2 ANQGSEA come from the germline V gene. This CDR3 is CSVEDFEEDTQYF. The CDR3 nucleotides are TGCAGCGTTGAAGATTTCGAAGAAGATACGCAGTATTTT.